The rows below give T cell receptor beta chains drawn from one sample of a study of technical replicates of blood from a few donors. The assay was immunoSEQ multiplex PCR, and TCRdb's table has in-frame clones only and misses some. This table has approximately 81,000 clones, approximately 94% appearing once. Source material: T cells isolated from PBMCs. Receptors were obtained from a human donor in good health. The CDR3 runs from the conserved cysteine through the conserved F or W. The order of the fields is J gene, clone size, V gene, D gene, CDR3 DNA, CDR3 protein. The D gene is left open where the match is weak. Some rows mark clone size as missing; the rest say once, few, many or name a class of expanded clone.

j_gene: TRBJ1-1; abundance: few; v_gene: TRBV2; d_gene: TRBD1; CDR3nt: TGTGCCAGCGAGGGACAGCTGCCTAGTTTTGAAGCTTTCTTT; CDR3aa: CASEGQLPSFEAFF
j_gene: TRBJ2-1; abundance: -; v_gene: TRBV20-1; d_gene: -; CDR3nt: TGCAGTGCTAGGGAGGACAATGAGCAGTTCTTC; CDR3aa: CSAREDNEQFF
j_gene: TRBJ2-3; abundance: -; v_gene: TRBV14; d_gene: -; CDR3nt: TGTGCCAGCAGCCAAGAGTCTGGCACAGATACGCAGTATTTT; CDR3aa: CASSQESGTDTQYF
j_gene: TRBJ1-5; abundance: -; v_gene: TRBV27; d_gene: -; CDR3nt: TGTGCCAGCAGTTCCTCCCCTAATAGCAATCAGCCCCAGCATTTT; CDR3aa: CASSSSPNSNQPQHF
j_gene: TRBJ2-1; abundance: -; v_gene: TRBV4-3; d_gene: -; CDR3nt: TGCGCCAGCAGCCAGCCAGAGGGGACTTCCTACAATGAGCAGTTCTTC; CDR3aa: CASSQPEGTSYNEQFF
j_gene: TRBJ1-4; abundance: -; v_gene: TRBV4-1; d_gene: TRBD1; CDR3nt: TGCGCCAGCAGCCAACCAAACAGGGGGCGGCACAATGAAAAACTGTTTTTT; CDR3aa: CASSQPNRGRHNEKLFF
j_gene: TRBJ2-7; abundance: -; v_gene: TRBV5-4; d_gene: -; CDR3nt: TGTGCCAGCAGCTTGGGAGCTTACGAGCAGTACTTC; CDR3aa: CASSLGAYEQYF
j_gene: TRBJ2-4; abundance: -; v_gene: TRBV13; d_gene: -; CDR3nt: TGTGCCAGCAGCTTATTCCGGGACTCGGCCAAAAACATTCAGTACTTC; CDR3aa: CASSLFRDSAKNIQYF
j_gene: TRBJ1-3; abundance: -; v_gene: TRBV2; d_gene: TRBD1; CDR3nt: TGTGCCAGCAGTGTAATGGACAGGGGGTACACCATATATTTT; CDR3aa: CASSVMDRGYTIYF
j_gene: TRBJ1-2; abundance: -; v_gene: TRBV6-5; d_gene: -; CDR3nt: TGTGCCAGCAGTTACGAGGGTTCTTATGGCTACACCTTC; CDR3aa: CASSYEGSYGYTF
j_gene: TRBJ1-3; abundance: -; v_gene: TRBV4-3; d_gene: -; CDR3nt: TGCGCCAGCAGCCTACAACAGGGAAACACCATATATTTT; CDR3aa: CASSLQQGNTIYF
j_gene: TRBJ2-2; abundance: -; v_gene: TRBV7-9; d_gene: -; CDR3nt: TGTGCCAGCAGCGTTCTCAGGGGCGTGGAGCTGTTTTTT; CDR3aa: CASSVLRGVELFF
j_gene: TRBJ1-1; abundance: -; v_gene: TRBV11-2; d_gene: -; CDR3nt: TGTGCCAGCAGCCATATTACAAGTGAAGCTTTCTTT; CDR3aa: CASSHITSEAFF
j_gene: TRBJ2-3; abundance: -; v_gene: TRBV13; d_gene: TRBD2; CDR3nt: TGTGCCAGCAGCTTCCAGCGGGAGATAAATACGCAGTATTTT; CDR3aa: CASSFQREINTQYF